Sequencing of this T cell receptor (beta chain) was carried out in a study of blood T cell repertoires in COVID-19. Study in general: Samples of COVID-19 (acute and convalescent) were obtained from the United States, Italy and Spain. From T cells, B-cell-depleted T cells, or PBMCs came the material, which was cDNA or gDNA.

This CDR3 has 15 amino acids. The germline CDR1 and CDR2 sequences are MDHEN and SYDVKM. V trimming: 5 bases; J trimming: 2 bases; junction bases outside the gene matches: 5. This clone was observed a few times. Methods used by the authors: From reference gene primer amplification, estimates of nucleated cell counts were derived. Only in-frame clones appear in the TCRdb table, and some are missing; sequencing was by immunoSEQ multiplex PCR. V, J and clone size reflect that table, while D and trimming were determined from the DNA. Of about 280,000 clones detected, 83% appear once; the ten largest clones hold 7.5% to 10%.

The genes are TRBV28 and TRBJ2-7, with TRBD2 matching 11 bases. The material sequenced was peripheral blood. The clonotype originates from a woman between 50 and 59 years old who had recovered from COVID-19. CDR3 DNA sequence: TGTGCCAGCAGTAGTAGCGGGAGGGCCCCCTACGAGCAGTACTTC. It codes for CASSSSGRAPYEQYF.